This T cell receptor beta chain was recovered during a study of blood T cell repertoires in COVID-19. Using immunoSEQ multiplex PCR, the repertoire was profiled, and TCRdb retains in-frame clones only, with some absent. Of 250,000 to 300,000 clones in the sample, approximately 83% were seen once. Germline values: CDR1 SGHVS, CDR2 FQNEAQ. This CDR3 has 13 amino acids. V was shortened by 2 bases and J by 4 bases, with 8 bases between the two germline ends. The origin of this receptor is a woman aged 50 to 65 who had recovered from COVID-19. Sequencing was done on a sample of PBMCs or T cells enriched from blood (not recorded which). The chain employs TRBV7-8 and TRBJ1-2; TRBD1 might be the D (5 bases). This CDR3 is CASSLYDSYGYTF. The CDR3, as DNA: TGTGCCAGCAGCTTATATGACAGCTATGGCTACACCTTC.